This T cell receptor beta chain was obtained from a study of immune characterization of retroperitoneal liposarcoma. TCRdb passed the PCR reads through MiXCR, listing each CDR3 protein once. This table has around 10,000 distinct CDR3 sequences, around a quarter appearing once. The source is a female donor with retroperitoneal liposarcoma. The sequenced sample was tumor tissue.

This chain's CDR3 is CASSAHSTGQVHIQYF. CDR3 bases: TGTGCCAGCAGCGCACACAGTACGGGACAGGTTCACATTCAGTACTTC. The rearrangement joins TRBV11-2 to TRBJ2-5; 8 positions agree with TRBD1. TRBJ2-4 matches the DNA end more closely, so the J call is doubtful. The CDR3 is 16 amino acids. Germline CDR1 and CDR2: SGHAT and FQNNGV.